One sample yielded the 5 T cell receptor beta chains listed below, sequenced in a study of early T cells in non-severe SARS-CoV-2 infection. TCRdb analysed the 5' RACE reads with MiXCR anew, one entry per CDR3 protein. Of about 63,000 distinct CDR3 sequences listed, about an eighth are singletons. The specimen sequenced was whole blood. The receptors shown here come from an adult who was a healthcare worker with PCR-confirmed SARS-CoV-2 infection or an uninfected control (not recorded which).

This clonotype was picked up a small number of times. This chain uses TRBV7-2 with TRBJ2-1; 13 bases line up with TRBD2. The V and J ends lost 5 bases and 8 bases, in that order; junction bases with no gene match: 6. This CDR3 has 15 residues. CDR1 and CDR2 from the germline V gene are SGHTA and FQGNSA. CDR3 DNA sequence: TGTGCCAGCAGCACGGGACTAGCGGGGAAATATGAGCAGTTCTTC. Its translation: CASSTGLAGKYEQFF.

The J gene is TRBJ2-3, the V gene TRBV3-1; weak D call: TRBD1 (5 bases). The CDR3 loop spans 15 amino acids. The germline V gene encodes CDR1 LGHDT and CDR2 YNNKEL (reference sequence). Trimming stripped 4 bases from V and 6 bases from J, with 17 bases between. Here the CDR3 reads CASSPLGQGEDTQYF. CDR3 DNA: TGTGCCAGCAGCCCTCTGGGGCAGGGTGAGGATACGCAGTATTTT.

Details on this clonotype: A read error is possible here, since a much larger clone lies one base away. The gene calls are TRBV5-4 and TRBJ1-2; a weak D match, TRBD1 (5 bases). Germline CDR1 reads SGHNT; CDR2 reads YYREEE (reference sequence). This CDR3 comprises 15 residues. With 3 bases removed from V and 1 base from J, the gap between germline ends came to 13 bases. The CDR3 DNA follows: TGTGCCAGCAGCTCAAAACGGACACTTAACTATGGCTACACCTTC. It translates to CASSSKRTLNYGYTF.

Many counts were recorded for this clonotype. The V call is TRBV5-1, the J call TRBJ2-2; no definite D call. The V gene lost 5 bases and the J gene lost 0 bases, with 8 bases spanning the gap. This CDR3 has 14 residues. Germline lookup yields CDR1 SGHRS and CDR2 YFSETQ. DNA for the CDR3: TGCGCCAGCAGGGGGAATCCGAACACCGGGGAGCTGTTTTTT. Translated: CASRGNPNTGELFF.

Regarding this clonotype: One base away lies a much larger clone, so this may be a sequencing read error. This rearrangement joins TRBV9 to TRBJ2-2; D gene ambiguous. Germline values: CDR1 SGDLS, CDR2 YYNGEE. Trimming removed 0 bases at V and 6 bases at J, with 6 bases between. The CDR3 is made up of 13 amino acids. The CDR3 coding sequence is TGTGCCAGCAGCGTAGAGGGCGCCGGGGAGCTGTTTTTT. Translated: CASSVEGAGELFF.